These T cell receptor beta chains were read from a single sample in a study of T cell repertoires in cytomegalovirus infection. TCRdb used MiXCR to reprocess the reads, holding one entry per CDR3 protein. There are 55,000 to 85,000 distinct CDR3 sequences in the sample; roughly 20% occur only once, and around 70% lies in the top ten. No antigen has been assigned to these receptors. Sample: CD8+ T cells from cultured PBMCs, taken from culture after CMV antigen stimulation. These receptors came from a human donor in good health (CMV status not recorded). Some clones in this sample may be carry-over from other donors' samples. Each CDR3 is given with its conserved first and last residue.

V gene: TRBV20-1
J gene: TRBJ2-2
CDR3 protein: CSARAFRGVEVGELFF

V gene: TRBV6-5
J gene: TRBJ1-1
CDR3 protein: CASSYHREIPNTEAFF

V gene: TRBV27
J gene: TRBJ1-2
CDR3 protein: CASSLSRRDGYTF

V gene: TRBV6-2/TRBV6-3
J gene: TRBJ1-5
CDR3 protein: CASSYSLLTGQVYQPQHF

V gene: TRBV7-3
J gene: TRBJ1-2
CDR3 protein: CASRRPSGRNYGYTF

V gene: TRBV6-1
J gene: TRBJ2-3
CDR3 protein: CASSEIAGGPDTQYF

V gene: TRBV19
J gene: TRBJ1-1
CDR3 protein: CASSTRSGNTEAFF

V gene: TRBV4-3
J gene: TRBJ2-7
CDR3 protein: CASSQGTSEIYEQYF

V gene: TRBV4-3
J gene: TRBJ1-6
CDR3 protein: CASSQDPTGRDSPLHF

V gene: TRBV7-9
J gene: TRBJ1-4
CDR3 protein: CASSVPPGRLSRGTNEKLFF

V gene: TRBV12-3/TRBV12-4
J gene: TRBJ2-2
CDR3 protein: CASSWGGLNTGELFF

V gene: TRBV7-2
J gene: TRBJ2-7
CDR3 protein: CASSLLAGAEQYF

V gene: TRBV7-3
J gene: TRBJ2-7
CDR3 protein: CASSLGWGSYEQYF

V gene: TRBV11-2
J gene: TRBJ2-7
CDR3 protein: CASSLGGGGYEQYF

V gene: TRBV6-1
J gene: TRBJ1-1
CDR3 protein: CASRQDRVTEAFF

V gene: TRBV11-3
J gene: TRBJ2-1
CDR3 protein: CASSTRRLAGDNEQFF

V gene: TRBV12-3/TRBV12-4
J gene: TRBJ1-3
CDR3 protein: CASSSGTGGGNTIYF

V gene: TRBV12-3/TRBV12-4
J gene: TRBJ2-1
CDR3 protein: CASSLSGDEQFF

V gene: TRBV30
J gene: TRBJ2-7
CDR3 protein: CAWSPLEYEQYF

V gene: TRBV2
J gene: TRBJ2-5
CDR3 protein: CASRDRGRLDPETQYF

V gene: TRBV7-9
J gene: TRBJ2-7
CDR3 protein: CASSLRTNYEQYF

V gene: TRBV7-6
J gene: TRBJ1-6
CDR3 protein: CASSSPDGLNSPLHF

V gene: TRBV6-5
J gene: TRBJ1-1
CDR3 protein: CASSYSVEDGFAEAFF

V gene: TRBV28
J gene: TRBJ2-7
CDR3 protein: CASSTQDRGYEQYF

V gene: TRBV4-1
J gene: TRBJ2-7
CDR3 protein: CASSQDAGTVSYEQYF

V gene: TRBV6-2/TRBV6-3
J gene: TRBJ1-1
CDR3 protein: CASSTGTEAFF

V gene: TRBV4-3
J gene: TRBJ2-1
CDR3 protein: CASSQEGFEQFF

V gene: TRBV12-5
J gene: TRBJ2-5
CDR3 protein: CASGLGASGGREETQYF

V gene: TRBV28
J gene: TRBJ2-1
CDR3 protein: CASTPGLEGYDEQFF

V gene: TRBV6-2/TRBV6-3
J gene: TRBJ1-1
CDR3 protein: CASSFKLQGSGTEAFF

V gene: TRBV7-6
J gene: TRBJ2-1
CDR3 protein: CASSSRDSIHNEQFF

V gene: TRBV7-2
J gene: TRBJ1-2
CDR3 protein: CASTPGINYGYTF

V gene: TRBV27
J gene: TRBJ2-1
CDR3 protein: CASSPQGGEQFF

V gene: TRBV7-2
J gene: TRBJ1-1
CDR3 protein: CASSLDWYTNTEAFF

V gene: TRBV12-3/TRBV12-4
J gene: TRBJ1-4
CDR3 protein: CASSLRPGLSEKLFF